This T cell receptor beta chain was captured by sequencing in a study of blood T cells in healthy people across ages. Findings and caveats of the study: Per million T cells, TCR beta diversity dropped about linearly as age rose. As naive T cell percentage varied, TCR beta diversity correlated strongly with it.

Germline values: CDR1 KGHDR, CDR2 SFDVKD. The CDR3 consists of 14 residues. V lost 5 bases and J 0 bases, leaving 10 bases between the germline ends. It was with a sample-barcoded 5' primer and a J-beta primer mix that a second PCR of roughly 7 to 12 cycles was run. TCRdb re-derived calls from the 5' RACE reads in MiXCR, one entry per CDR3 protein. The sample yields hundreds of thousands of distinct CDR3 sequences, roughly 49% seen once. The individuals who served as donors were healthy Caucasians living in Russia, aged about 6 to 100. Around 9.4 milliliters was the volume of peripheral blood drawn from each donor. This clonotype is a singleton in its sample. What it binds is not known.

The V call is TRBV24-1, the J call TRBJ2-7; a possible D gene is TRBD1 (6 bases). Sequencing was done on a sample of blood. The TCR sequence derives from a woman in her sixties in good health. The CDR3 DNA is TGTGCCACCAGTGGGAGCAGGGGCTCCTACGAGCAGTACTTC. Amino acids: CATSGSRGSYEQYF.